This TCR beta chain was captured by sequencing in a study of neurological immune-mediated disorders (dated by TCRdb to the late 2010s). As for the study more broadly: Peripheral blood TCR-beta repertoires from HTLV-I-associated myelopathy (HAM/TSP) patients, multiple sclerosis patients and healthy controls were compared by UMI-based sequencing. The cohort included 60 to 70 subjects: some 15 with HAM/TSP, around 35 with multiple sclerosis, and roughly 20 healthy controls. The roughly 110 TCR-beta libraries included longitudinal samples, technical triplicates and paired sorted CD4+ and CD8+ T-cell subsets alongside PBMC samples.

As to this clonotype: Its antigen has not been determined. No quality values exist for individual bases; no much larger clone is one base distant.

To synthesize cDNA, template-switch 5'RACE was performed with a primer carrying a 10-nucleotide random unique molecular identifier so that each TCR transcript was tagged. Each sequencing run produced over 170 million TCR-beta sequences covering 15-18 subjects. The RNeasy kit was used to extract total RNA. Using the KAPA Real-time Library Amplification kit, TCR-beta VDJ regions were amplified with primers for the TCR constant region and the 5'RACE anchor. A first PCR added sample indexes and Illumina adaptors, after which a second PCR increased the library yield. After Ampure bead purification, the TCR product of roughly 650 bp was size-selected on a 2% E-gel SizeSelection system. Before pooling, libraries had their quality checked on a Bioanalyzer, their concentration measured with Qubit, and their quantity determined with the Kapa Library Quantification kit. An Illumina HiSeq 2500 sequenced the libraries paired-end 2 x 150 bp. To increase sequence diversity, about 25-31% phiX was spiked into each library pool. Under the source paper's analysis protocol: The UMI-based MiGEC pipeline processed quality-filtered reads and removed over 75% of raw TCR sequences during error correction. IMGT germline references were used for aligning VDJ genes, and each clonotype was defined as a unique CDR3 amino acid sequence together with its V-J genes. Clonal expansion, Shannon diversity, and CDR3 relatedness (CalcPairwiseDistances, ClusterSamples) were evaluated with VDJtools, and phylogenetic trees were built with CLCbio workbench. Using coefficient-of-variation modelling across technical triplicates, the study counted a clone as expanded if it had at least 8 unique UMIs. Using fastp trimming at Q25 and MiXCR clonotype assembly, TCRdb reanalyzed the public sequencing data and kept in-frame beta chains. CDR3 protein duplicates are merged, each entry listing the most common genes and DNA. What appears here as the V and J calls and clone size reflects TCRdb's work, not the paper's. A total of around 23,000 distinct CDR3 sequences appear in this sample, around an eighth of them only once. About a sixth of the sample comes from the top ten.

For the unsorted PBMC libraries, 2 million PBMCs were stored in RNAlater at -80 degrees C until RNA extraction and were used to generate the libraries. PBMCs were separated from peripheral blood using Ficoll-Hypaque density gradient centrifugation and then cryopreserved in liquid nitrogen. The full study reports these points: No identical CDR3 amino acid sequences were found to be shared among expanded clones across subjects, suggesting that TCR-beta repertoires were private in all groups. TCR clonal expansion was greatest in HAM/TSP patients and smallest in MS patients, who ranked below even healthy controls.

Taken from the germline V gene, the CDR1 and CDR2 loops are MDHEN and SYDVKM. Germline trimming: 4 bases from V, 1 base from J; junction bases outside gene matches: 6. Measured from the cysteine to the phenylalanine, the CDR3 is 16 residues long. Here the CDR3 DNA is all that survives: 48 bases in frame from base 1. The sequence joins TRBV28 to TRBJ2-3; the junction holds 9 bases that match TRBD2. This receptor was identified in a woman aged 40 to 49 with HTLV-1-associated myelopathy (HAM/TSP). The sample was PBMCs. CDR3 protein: CASSSPAGGRTDTQYF. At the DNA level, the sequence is TGTGCCAGCAGTTCGCCGGCGGGAGGGCGCACAGATACGCAGTATTTT. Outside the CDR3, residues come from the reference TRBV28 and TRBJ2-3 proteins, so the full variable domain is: DVKVTQSSRYLVKRTGEKVFLECVQDMDHENMFWYRQDPGLGLRLIYFSYDVKMKEKGDIPEGYSVSREKKERFSLILESASTNQTSMYLCASSSPAGGRTDTQYFGPGTRLTVL.